The 13 T cell receptor beta chains presented below share a single source sample, sequenced in a study of PD-1 blockade in classical Hodgkin lymphoma. Assay: immunoSEQ multiplex PCR; the TCRdb copy retains only in-frame clones and omits some. The sample has some 8,400 clones, roughly 85% seen once. Specified time point: cycle 4 day 1 (C4D1), after 6 weeks of nivolumab. Each patient relapsed following autologous stem cell transplantation, and prior brentuximab vedotin exposure differed. By magnetic negative selection, CD8+ T cells were isolated from the thawed PBMCs. The specimen comprised CD8+ T cells from blood, sampled before the fourth cycle of nivolumab. Source of these receptors: a human donor with classical Hodgkin lymphoma.

The chain couples TRBV11-2 to TRBJ2-7; D remains unclear. Germline values: CDR1 SGHAT, CDR2 FQNNGV. The CDR3 covers 13 residues. V lost 5 bases and J lost 0, with 8 bases in between. The CDR3, as DNA: TGTGCCAGCAGCCCCCCCAGCTCCTACGAGCAGTACTTC. Translated: CASSPPSSYEQYF.

The rearrangement links TRBV29-1 to TRBJ2-7; tentative D call: TRBD2 (5 bases). V was shortened by 3 bases and J by 5 bases, with 11 bases between the two germline ends. This CDR3 is 12 amino acids long. Germline V gene lookup returns CDR1 SQVTM and CDR2 ANQGSEA. The CDR3 loop is CSVEAGVHEQYF. CDR3 bases: TGCAGCGTTGAGGCCGGGGTCCACGAGCAGTACTTC.

This sequence joins TRBV29-1 and TRBJ2-7; 9 bases map to TRBD1. The length of the CDR3 is 16 residues. Germline V gives CDR1 SQVTM, CDR2 ANQGSEA. The V segment lost 3 bases and the J segment 4 bases; nucleotides outside the gene matches: 13. As DNA, the CDR3 is TGCAGCGTTGAGGGGCGATCCGGGACAGGGCTTTACGAGCAGTACTTC. It encodes CSVEGRSGTGLYEQYF.

This rearrangement joins TRBV5-1 to TRBJ2-7; 11 bases fit TRBD2. V lost 3 bases, J lost 2 bases, and 7 bases stayed unmatched. The CDR3 is 16 amino acids. CDR1 is SGHRS, CDR2 YFSETQ, per germline. The CDR3 DNA is TGCGCCAGCAGCTCCAGTTTAGCGGGGGGGCCCTACGAGCAGTACTTC. Amino acids: CASSSSLAGGPYEQYF.

The chain joins TRBV6-1 to TRBJ2-2; 8 nucleotides agree with TRBD1. V gave up 5 bases and J gave up 1 base; unmatched junction bases: 3. CDR3 length: 15 amino acids. Looked up from germline, CDR1 is MNHNS and CDR2 is SASEGT. The CDR3 region has the DNA TGTGCCAGCAGTTCAGGGACAGGGAACACCGGGGAGCTGTTTTTT. It translates to CASSSGTGNTGELFF.

The CDR3 reads CASSLDRGTEAFF. The CDR3 bases are TGTGCCAGCAGTTTAGATAGAGGCACTGAAGCTTTCTTT. The chain links TRBV27 to TRBJ1-1; D unresolved. The V gene's germline CDR1 is MNHEY and CDR2 SMNVEV (reference sequence). The CDR3 length is 13 residues. The V end lost 2 bases, the J end lost 4 bases, and 8 bases lay between the germline ends.

This chain joins TRBV28 and TRBJ2-2; weak D call: TRBD2 (6 bases). This CDR3 region has 16 residues. V lost 3 bases and J 7 bases, leaving 18 bases between the germline ends. Germline V lookup: CDR1 MDHEN, CDR2 SYDVKM. The CDR3: CASSFWLRGSDGELFF. Written as DNA, the CDR3 is TGTGCCAGCAGTTTTTGGCTCCGGGGGAGTGACGGGGAGCTGTTTTTT.

This chain links TRBV29-1 with TRBJ2-1; perhaps TRBD2 as D (6 bases). The CDR3 has 12 residues. Germline V gives CDR1 SQVTM, CDR2 ANQGSEA. The V end lost 0 bases, the J end lost 7 bases, and 7 bases lay between the germline ends. The CDR3 sequence is CSVEEGRNEQFF. The CDR3 nucleotides are TGCAGCGTTGAAGAAGGGAGGAATGAGCAGTTCTTC.

This sequence joins TRBV10-3 and TRBJ1-4; D might be TRBD1 (5 bases). The CDR3 is made up of 12 amino acids. CDR1 and CDR2 (germline): ENHRY, SYGVKD. Trimming cost V 5 bases and J 6 bases, with 7 bases left between them. The CDR3 bases are TGTGCCATCAGTCAGACAGATGAAAAACTGTTTTTT. Its translation is CAISQTDEKLFF.

The chain employs TRBV29-1 and TRBJ2-5, with 9 nucleotides matching TRBD1. Germline V CDR1 and CDR2: SQVTM, ANQGSEA. CDR3 length equals 16 residues. Germline trimming cut 6 bases from V and 1 base from J; bases unmatched to any gene: 12. The CDR3 sequence: CSVLRGQGPAQETQYF. DNA of the CDR3: TGCAGCGTCCTCCGGGGACAGGGACCGGCCCAAGAGACCCAGTACTTC.

The chain's CDR3 is CASSYPVDKPNTGELFF. CDR3 bases: TGTGCCAGCAGCTACCCGGTGGACAAGCCGAACACCGGGGAGCTGTTTTTT. The J gene is TRBJ2-2, the V gene TRBV11-3; perhaps TRBD1 as D (5 bases). The CDR3 has 17 residues. Trimming removed 4 bases from V and 0 bases from J, with 15 bases in between. Per germline, CDR1 SGHNT and CDR2 YENEEA.

The chain employs TRBV5-6 and TRBJ1-6, with unresolved D. The CDR3 extends over 16 amino acids. Germline V gives CDR1 SGHDT, CDR2 YYEEEE. V was cut by 1 base and J by 0 bases, with 8 bases left in between. The CDR3 loop reads CASSLIQSSYNSPLHF. Written as DNA, the CDR3 is TGTGCCAGCAGCTTGATACAGAGCTCCTATAATTCACCCCTCCACTTT. The whole variable domain, filled in from reference TRBV5-6 and TRBJ1-6, reads DAGVTQSPTHLIKTRGQQVTLRCSPKSGHDTVSWYQQALGQGPQFIFQYYEEEERQRGNFPDRFSGHQFPNYSSELNVNALLLGDSALYLCASSLIQSSYNSPLHFGNGTRLTVT.

This chain links TRBV15 with TRBJ1-2, with D perhaps TRBD1 (5 bases). The CDR3 contains 14 residues. Germline V gene data show CDR1 as LNHNV and CDR2 as YYDKDF (reference sequence). V lost 0 bases, J lost 7 bases, and 12 bases lay in between. CDR3 nucleotide sequence: TGTGCCACCAGCAGAGATGGCCAGGGATCTGGCTACACCTTC. This codes for CATSRDGQGSGYTF.